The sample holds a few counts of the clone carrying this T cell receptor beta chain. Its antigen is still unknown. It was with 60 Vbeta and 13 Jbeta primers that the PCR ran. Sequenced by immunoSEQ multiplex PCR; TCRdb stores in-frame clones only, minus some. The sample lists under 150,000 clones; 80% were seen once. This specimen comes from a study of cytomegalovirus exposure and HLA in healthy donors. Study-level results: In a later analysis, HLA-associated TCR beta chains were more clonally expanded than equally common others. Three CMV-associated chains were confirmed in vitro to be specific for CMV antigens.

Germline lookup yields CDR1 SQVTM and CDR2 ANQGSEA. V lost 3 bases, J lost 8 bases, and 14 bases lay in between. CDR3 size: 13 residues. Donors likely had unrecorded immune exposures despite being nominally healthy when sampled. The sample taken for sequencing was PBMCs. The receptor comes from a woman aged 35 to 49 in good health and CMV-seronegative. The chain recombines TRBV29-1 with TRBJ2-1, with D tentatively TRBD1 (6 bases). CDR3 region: CSVDDRIVDEQFF. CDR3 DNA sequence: TGCAGCGTTGACGACAGGATAGTCGATGAGCAGTTCTTC.